This T cell receptor beta chain was captured by sequencing in a study of CD8+ T cells in alopecia areata. Alopecia areata patients gave lesional scalp punch biopsies and peripheral blood samples. Using a FACSAria, the CD4+ and CD8+ T cells were sorted from the PBMCs. The study, taken as a whole, reports: Sharing of TCRs across patients appeared less clear than in mice, possibly for HLA-related reasons. Researchers report lesional scalp, most notably alopecia totalis/universalis, outstripped normal scalp in clonality.

This clone has only a few counts. The antigen is unknown. Sequencing templates came from extracted RNA that was reverse transcribed into cDNA. Generated by immunoSEQ multiplex PCR, the TCRdb table keeps only in-frame clones and is missing some. This table holds under 35,000 clones, 65% to 80% found once. The TCR was taken from a human donor with alopecia areata. Sample: NKG2D-low CD8+ T cells sorted from blood.

The CDR3 nucleotides read TGTGCCAGCAGCCCACTTTCGGGATTCTATGGCTACACCTTC. Residues: CASSPLSGFYGYTF. The chain joins TRBV14 to TRBJ1-2; unclear D gene. This CDR3 comprises 14 residues. Germline V CDR1 and CDR2: SGHDN, FVKESK. Trimming took 4 bases from V and 4 from J, leaving 13 bases between them.